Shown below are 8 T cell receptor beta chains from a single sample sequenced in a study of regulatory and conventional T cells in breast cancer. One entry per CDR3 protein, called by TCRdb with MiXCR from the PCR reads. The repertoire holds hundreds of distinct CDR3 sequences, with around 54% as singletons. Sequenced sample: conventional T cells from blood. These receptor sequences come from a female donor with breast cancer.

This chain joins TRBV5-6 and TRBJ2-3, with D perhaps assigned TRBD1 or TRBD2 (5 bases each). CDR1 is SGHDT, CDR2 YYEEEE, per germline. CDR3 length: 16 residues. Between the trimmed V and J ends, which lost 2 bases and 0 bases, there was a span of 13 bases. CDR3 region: CASSFRGVTSTDTQYF. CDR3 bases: TGTGCCAGCAGCTTTAGGGGAGTGACTAGCACAGATACGCAGTATTTT.

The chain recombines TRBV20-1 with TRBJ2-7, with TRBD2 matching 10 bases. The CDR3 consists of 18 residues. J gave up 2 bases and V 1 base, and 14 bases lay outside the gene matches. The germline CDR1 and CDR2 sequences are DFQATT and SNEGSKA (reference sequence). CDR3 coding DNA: TGCAGTGCTAGAGCGCCTAGCGGGAGTATTGTATGGACCTACGAGCAGTACTTC. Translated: CSARAPSGSIVWTYEQYF.

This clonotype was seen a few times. CDR3 nucleotide sequence: TGTGCCAGCAGCTCCGTAGGACGCCAGAGCTCCTACAATGAGCAGTTCTTC. Translating it yields CASSSVGRQSSYNEQFF. V gene TRBV7-9 combines with J gene TRBJ2-1, with D unresolved. CDR1 is SEHNR and CDR2 is FQNEAQ in the germline V gene (reference sequence). Trimming removed 4 bases at V and 0 bases at J, with 16 bases between. CDR3 length: 17 residues.

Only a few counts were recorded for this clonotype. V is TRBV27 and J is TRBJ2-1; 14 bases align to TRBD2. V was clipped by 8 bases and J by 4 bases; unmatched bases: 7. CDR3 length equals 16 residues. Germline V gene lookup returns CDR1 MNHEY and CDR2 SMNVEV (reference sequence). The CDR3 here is CASSRTSGGPYNEQFF. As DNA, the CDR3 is TGTGCCAGCTCCCGGACTAGCGGGGGGCCTTACAATGAGCAGTTCTTC.

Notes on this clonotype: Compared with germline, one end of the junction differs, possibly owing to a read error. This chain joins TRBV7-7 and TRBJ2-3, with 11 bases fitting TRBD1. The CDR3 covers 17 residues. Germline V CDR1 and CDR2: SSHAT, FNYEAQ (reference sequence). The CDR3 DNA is TGTGCTAGCAGCTTAGGGACAGGGGGAAGTACCACAGATACGCAGTATTTT. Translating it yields CASSLGTGGSTTDTQYF. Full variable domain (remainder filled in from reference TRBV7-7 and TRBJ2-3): GAGVSQSPRYKVTKRGQDVTLRCDPISSHATLYWYQQALGQGPEFLTYFNYEAQPDKSGLPSDRFSAERPEGSISTLTIQRTEQRDSAMYRCASSLGTGGSTTDTQYFGPGTRLTVL.

The CDR3 DNA sequence: TGTGCCTGGAGTCCGGACGGGAGAGAGACCCAGTACTTC. Protein: CAWSPDGRETQYF. The J gene is TRBJ2-5, the V gene TRBV30; a weak D match, TRBD2 (6 bases). Trimming took 2 bases from V and 4 from J, leaving 11 bases between them. CDR1 is GTSNPN, CDR2 SVGIG, per germline (reference sequence). The CDR3 consists of 13 residues.

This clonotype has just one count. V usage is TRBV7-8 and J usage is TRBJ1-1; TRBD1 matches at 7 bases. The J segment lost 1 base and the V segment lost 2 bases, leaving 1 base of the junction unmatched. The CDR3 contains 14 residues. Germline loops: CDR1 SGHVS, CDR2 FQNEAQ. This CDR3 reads CASSLRDRNTEAFF. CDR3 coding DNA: TGTGCCAGCAGCTTACGGGACAGGAACACTGAAGCTTTCTTT.

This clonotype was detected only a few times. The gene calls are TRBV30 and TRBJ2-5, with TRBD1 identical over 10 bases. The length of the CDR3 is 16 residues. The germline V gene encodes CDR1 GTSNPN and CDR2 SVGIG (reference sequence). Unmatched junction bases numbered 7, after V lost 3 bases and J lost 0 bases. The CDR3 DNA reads TGTGCCTGGAGGGGACGGACAGGGGGACACCAAGAGACCCAGTACTTC. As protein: CAWRGRTGGHQETQYF.